These 23 T cell receptor beta chains originate from one sample sequenced in a study of blood T cell repertoires in COVID-19. Method: immunoSEQ multiplex PCR; TCRdb's copy keeps in-frame clones and lacks some. The top ten hold 0.83% of the sample, which has about 240,000 clones, 92% seen once. Sequencing used peripheral blood. The receptors were sampled from a man aged 25-45 years with COVID-19, enrolled during active disease.

A single count supports this clone. This chain joins TRBV6-2 or TRBV6-3 and TRBJ2-7; 8 nucleotides agree with TRBD2. CDR1 MNHEY and CDR2 SVGEGT come from the germline V gene. This CDR3 comprises 14 residues. J gave up 3 bases and V 4 bases, and 5 bases lay outside the gene matches. In DNA, the CDR3 is TGTGCCAGCAGTTTCGAGGGGACTAGCTACGAGCAGTACTTC. Translation gives CASSFEGTSYEQYF.

The V and J genes are TRBV3-1 (or the pseudogene TRBV3-2) and TRBJ1-2; D gene uncertain. V lost 6 bases, J lost 8 bases, and 13 bases lay in between. Germline V gene sequence: CDR1 LGHDT, CDR2 YNNKEL (reference sequence). The CDR3 has 12 amino acids. CDR3 protein: CASSYREQGYTF. DNA of the CDR3: TGTGCCAGCAGTTACCGGGAGCAAGGCTACACCTTC.

The chain carries TRBV4-1 and TRBJ1-3; 9 positions match TRBD1. The CDR3 length is 15 residues. V dropped 5 bases and J dropped 2; count of bases not matched to a gene: 4. Germline V gene sequence: CDR1 MGHRA, CDR2 YSYEKL. The CDR3 protein is CASSLQGAAGNTIYF. The CDR3 DNA follows: TGCGCCAGCAGCTTACAGGGGGCGGCTGGAAACACCATATATTTT.

The chain recombines TRBV30 with TRBJ1-3, with D possibly matching TRBD1 (5 bases). Germline CDR1 and CDR2: GTSNPN and SVGIG (reference sequence). The CDR3 has 15 amino acids. Trimming took 2 bases from V and 4 from J, leaving 15 bases between them. The CDR3 sequence is CAWSIKGGEGNTIYF. The CDR3 DNA follows: TGTGCCTGGAGTATCAAGGGAGGGGAAGGAAACACCATATATTTT.

The chain recombines TRBV5-1 with TRBJ2-3; TRBD2 agrees at 7 bases. Trimming removed 5 bases from V and 2 bases from J; junction bases left unmatched: 5. Germline V gene sequence: CDR1 SGHRS, CDR2 YFSETQ. This CDR3 spans 14 amino acids. The CDR3, as DNA: TGCGCCAGCAGGCGGGGGTCGAACACAGATACGCAGTATTTT. Translating it yields CASRRGSNTDTQYF.

V gene TRBV7-9 combines with J gene TRBJ2-5, with D perhaps matching TRBD2 (6 bases). CDR1 is SEHNR and CDR2 is FQNEAQ in the germline V gene (reference sequence). Trimming shortened V by 3 bases and J by 0 bases, and 8 bases separated the two germline ends. The CDR3 runs 14 residues. The CDR3 spells CASSLRRDQETQYF. The CDR3 coding sequence is TGTGCCAGCAGCTTGAGGAGGGACCAAGAGACCCAGTACTTC. Drawing the rest from reference TRBV7-9 and TRBJ2-5, the complete variable domain is DTGVSQNPRHKITKRGQNVTFRCDPISEHNRLYWYRQTLGQGPEFLTYFQNEAQLEKSRLLSDRFSAERPKGSFSTLEIQRTEQGDSAMYLCASSLRRDQETQYFGPGTRLLVL.

The sample holds one count of this clone. The V and J genes are TRBV25-1 and TRBJ1-2; a possible D gene is TRBD1 (5 bases). The germline V gene encodes CDR1 MGHDK and CDR2 SYGVNS. V dropped 3 bases and J dropped 6 bases, with 17 bases sitting between them. This CDR3 comprises 15 residues. CDR3 coding DNA: TGTGCCAGCAGTGATCGGTTCCAGGGAAGGAATGGCTACACCTTC. Its protein product is CASSDRFQGRNGYTF.

V usage is TRBV3-1 (or the pseudogene TRBV3-2) and J usage is TRBJ1-2, with D unresolved. Germline values: CDR1 LGHDT, CDR2 YNNKEL (reference sequence). This CDR3 comprises 13 residues. The ends were cut back, 3 bases at V and 5 bases at J, with 10 bases in the middle. The CDR3 loop is CASSQKETYGYTF. CDR3 sequence (DNA): TGTGCCAGCAGCCAGAAAGAGACTTATGGCTACACCTTC.

This clone was seen only once. The CDR3 DNA sequence: TGCGCCAGCAGCTCTCAGGGGGGAGGCACAGATACGCAGTATTTT. This sequence encodes CASSSQGGGTDTQYF. This sequence joins TRBV5-1 and TRBJ2-3, with D possibly TRBD1 on 7 matching bases. Germline V gene data show CDR1 as SGHRS and CDR2 as YFSETQ. V lost 3 bases to trimming and J lost 1 base, with 12 bases between them. The CDR3 has 15 residues.

This rearrangement joins TRBV12-5 to TRBJ2-5; D gene ambiguous. The CDR3 has 16 amino acids. The germline V gene has CDR1 LGHNT and CDR2 FRNRAP. The V end was cut by 2 bases, the J end by 3 bases, with 16 bases between. CDR3 nucleotide sequence: TGTGCTAGTGGTTTGCCACGGGTGGGTGTCGAAGAGACCCAGTACTTC. As protein: CASGLPRVGVEETQYF.

This chain links TRBV5-1 with TRBJ1-2, with D maybe TRBD1 (6 bases). The V gene's germline CDR1 is SGHRS and CDR2 YFSETQ. V was pared by 5 bases and J by 5 bases, with 16 bases between. This CDR3 region has 14 residues. This CDR3 reads CASSRETGQYGYTF. The CDR3 DNA follows: TGCGCCAGCAGTCGAGAGACAGGCCAATATGGCTACACCTTC.

The genes are TRBV12-3 or TRBV12-4 and TRBJ1-1; no definite D call. The CDR3 is 12 residues long. V was trimmed by 6 bases and J by 1 base, leaving 6 bases between them. In DNA, the CDR3 is TGTGCCAGCAGGGGCGAGAACACTGAAGCTTTCTTT. Translating it yields CASRGENTEAFF.

This chain uses TRBV27 with TRBJ2-2; D gene uncertain. The length of the CDR3 is 15 residues. The germline gives CDR1 MNHEY, CDR2 SMNVEV (reference sequence). The V and J ends lost 5 bases and 6 bases respectively, with 16 bases between them. The CDR3 loop is CASSPETLYSGELFF. CDR3 coding DNA: TGTGCCAGCAGTCCGGAGACTTTGTACTCCGGGGAGCTGTTTTTT.

The V call is TRBV5-1, the J call TRBJ1-2; TRBD1 matches 8 bases. Germline CDR1 SGHRS, CDR2 YFSETQ. The CDR3 covers 16 residues. J was trimmed by 2 bases and V by 2 bases; bases with no gene match: 8. The CDR3 reads CASSFSRDRGNYGYTF. CDR3 bases: TGCGCCAGCAGCTTTTCCCGTGACAGGGGAAACTATGGCTACACCTTC.

V usage is TRBV5-6 and J usage is TRBJ1-2; 7 nucleotides line up with TRBD1. V lost 2 bases to trimming and J lost 4 bases; unmatched junction nucleotides: 5. Looked up from germline, CDR1 is SGHDT and CDR2 is YYEEEE. The CDR3 covers 14 residues. The CDR3, as DNA: TGTGCCAGCAGCTTTGGAGACAGGGCCTATGGCTACACCTTC. This translates into CASSFGDRAYGYTF.

The chain has TRBV19 and TRBJ1-5; D is uncertain. V was cut by 5 bases and J by 7 bases, with 12 bases left in between. This CDR3 contains 13 residues. Germline V gene data show CDR1 as LNHDA and CDR2 as SQIVND (reference sequence). The CDR3 here is CASSYGVLQPQHF. CDR3 in DNA: TGTGCCAGTAGTTACGGGGTTTTACAGCCCCAGCATTTT.

The chain is built from TRBV5-4 and TRBJ2-7; possible D gene TRBD1, 5 bases. The germline gives CDR1 SGHNT, CDR2 YYREEE (reference sequence). Trimming stripped 3 bases from V and 3 bases from J, with 19 bases between. The CDR3 covers 16 residues. CDR3 in DNA: TGTGCCAGCAGCTGGACCACAGGTGGGGTCAGCTACGAGCAGTACTTC. This encodes CASSWTTGGVSYEQYF.

This chain joins TRBV5-1 and TRBJ2-7, with a tentative D call TRBD1 (5 bases). The length of the CDR3 is 13 residues. V was trimmed by 5 bases and J by 2 bases, leaving 11 bases between them. Germline V lookup: CDR1 SGHRS, CDR2 YFSETQ. The CDR3 nucleotides read TGCGCCAGCAGGCTAGGGGAAACCTACGAGCAGTACTTC. Translation gives CASRLGETYEQYF. Based on the CDR3 plus reference TRBV5-1 and TRBJ2-7, the full variable domain is KAGVTQTPRYLIKTRGQQVTLSCSPISGHRSVSWYQQTPGQGLQFLFEYFSETQRNKGNFPGRFSGRQFSNSRSEMNVSTLELGDSALYLCASRLGETYEQYFGPGTRLTVT.

This clone occurred a few times. Other DNA variants within this sample encode the same CDR3. J is TRBJ2-1 and V is TRBV9; no reliable D call. V dropped 0 bases and J dropped 7 bases, with 2 bases sitting between them. The CDR3 is made up of 11 amino acids. Germline CDR1 and CDR2: SGDLS and YYNGEE. CDR3 sequence: CASSVANEQFF. CDR3 bases: TGTGCCAGCAGCGTAGCGAATGAGCAGTTCTTC.

V is TRBV11-3 and J is TRBJ1-1, with 8 bases matching TRBD1. This CDR3 has 16 residues. The V segment lost 5 bases and the J segment 0 bases; nucleotides outside the gene matches: 8. Germline V CDR1 and CDR2: SGHNT, YENEEA. CDR3 in DNA: TGTGCCAGCAGCCCTGGACAGGGCAGGGTGAACACTGAAGCTTTCTTT. Its protein product is CASSPGQGRVNTEAFF.

V and J are TRBV30 and TRBJ2-1; perhaps TRBD2 as D (6 bases). This CDR3 region has 13 residues. V was trimmed by 5 bases and J by 6 bases, leaving 14 bases between them. Germline V gene sequence: CDR1 GTSNPN, CDR2 SVGIG (reference sequence). The CDR3 loop is CAWYRGSSNEQFF. In DNA, the CDR3 is TGTGCCTGGTACCGGGGGTCGTCCAATGAGCAGTTCTTC. The complete variable domain, with remaining parts taken from reference TRBV30 and TRBJ2-1, reads SQTIHQWPATLVQPVGSPLSLECTVEGTSNPNLYWYRQAAGRGLQLLFYSVGIGQISSEVPQNLSASRPQDRQFILSSKKLLLSDSGFYLCAWYRGSSNEQFFGPGTRLTVL.

This chain connects TRBV4-2 to TRBJ1-1; D is undetermined. The CDR3 is made up of 14 amino acids. CDR1 is LGHNA, CDR2 YNFKEQ, per germline. With 4 bases removed from V and 3 bases from J, the gap between germline ends came to 12 bases. CDR3 region: CASSLSMGDTEAFF. CDR3 in DNA: TGTGCCAGCAGCCTTTCCATGGGAGACACTGAAGCTTTCTTT.

The V call is TRBV5-1, the J call TRBJ2-1; TRBD1 is a possible D gene (5 bases). Trimming cost V 4 bases and J 0 bases, with 14 bases left between them. Germline lookup yields CDR1 SGHRS and CDR2 YFSETQ. The CDR3 has 16 amino acids. The CDR3 spells CASSRLRQSSYNEQFF. In nucleotides, the CDR3 is TGCGCCAGCAGCCGCCTTCGACAGAGCTCCTACAATGAGCAGTTCTTC.